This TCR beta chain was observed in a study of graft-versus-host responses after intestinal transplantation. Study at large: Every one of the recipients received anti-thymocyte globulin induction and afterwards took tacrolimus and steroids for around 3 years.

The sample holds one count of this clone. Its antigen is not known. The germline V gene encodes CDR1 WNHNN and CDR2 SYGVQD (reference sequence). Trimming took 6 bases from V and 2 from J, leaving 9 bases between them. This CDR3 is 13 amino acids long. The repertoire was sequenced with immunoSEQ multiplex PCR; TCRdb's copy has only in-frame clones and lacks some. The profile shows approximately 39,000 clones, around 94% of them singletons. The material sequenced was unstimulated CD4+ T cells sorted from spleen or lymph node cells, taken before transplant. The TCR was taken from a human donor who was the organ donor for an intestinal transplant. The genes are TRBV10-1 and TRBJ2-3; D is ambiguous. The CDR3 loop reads CASRLGNTDTQYF. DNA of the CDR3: TGCGCCAGCAGGTTGGGAAACACAGATACGCAGTATTTT.